This TCR beta chain was identified in a study of T-cell memory formation after mild COVID-19. TCRdb re-derived calls from the 5' RACE reads in MiXCR, one entry per CDR3 protein. The sample carries around 370,000 distinct CDR3 sequences, more than 20% recorded once. This clonotype was counted once. Germline V gene lookup returns CDR1 SGHNT and CDR2 YENEEA. The V and J ends lost 4 bases and 6 bases, in that order; junction bases with no gene match: 3. This CDR3 is 13 amino acids long. What was sequenced was PBMCs or a T cell subset sorted from them (not recorded which). V is TRBV11-3 and J is TRBJ2-1; 7 bases match TRBD2. This TCR derives from an adult woman who had mild COVID-19 (a few samples of this study predate the infection). Cell type and time point are not known. The CDR3 sequence: CASSSRTSNEQFF. CDR3 in DNA: TGTGCCAGCAGCTCCAGGACTAGCAATGAGCAGTTCTTC.